This T cell receptor beta chain appears in the sequencing data of a study of blood T cell repertoires in COVID-19. Original analysis: From reference gene primer amplification, estimates of nucleated cell counts were derived. This table comes from immunoSEQ multiplex PCR, and its TCRdb copy is limited to in-frame clones, with some not included. V, J and clone size were drawn from that table, and D and trimming were deduced from the DNA. In the table there are over 400,000 clones, approximately 91% of which are singletons. The CDR3 is made up of 14 amino acids. CDR1 is DFQATT and CDR2 is SNEGSKA in the germline V gene (reference sequence). Trimming cost V 3 bases and J 4 bases, with 13 bases left between them.

This receptor was identified in a woman aged 50 to 65 with COVID-19, enrolled during active disease. Sequenced: peripheral blood. V gene TRBV20-1 combines with J gene TRBJ2-1, with D tentatively TRBD2 (6 bases). The CDR3 nucleotides are TGCAGTGCTAGTAGGGTAGCGGCGTACAATGAGCAGTTCTTC. Its protein product is CSASRVAAYNEQFF.